The sequence of this T cell receptor (beta chain) was determined in a study of vaccination effects on CD4 cells after COVID-19. Regarding the study as a whole: Healthy vaccinees had only 1 of 255 vaccine-induced clones cross-react with common cold coronaviruses.

Trimming left V 1 base short and J 2 bases short, with 9 bases between. The CDR3 has 14 residues. The germline CDR1 and CDR2 sequences are MGHRA and YSYEKL. This clone was observed a few times. Its antigen remains unidentified. Clones were read by immunoSEQ multiplex PCR, and TCRdb kept only the in-frame ones, dropping some. The repertoire has 20,000 to 25,000 clones, more than 65% of them found once; the top ten carry around 28%. The ViraFEST assay expanded antigen-specific CD4+ T cells with viral peptide pools before sequencing. Upon completion of 10 to 11 days in culture, CD4+ T cells were isolated. Nucleocapsid antibody tests were negative, and the vaccine recipients had no prior SARS-CoV-2 infection.

This chain joins TRBV4-1 and TRBJ2-7; D is unclear. The sequence was collected from a human donor who received a COVID-19 vaccine. The sample here was CD4+ T cells from PBMCs cultured with HCoV-NL63 spike peptides, taken before COVID-19 vaccination. In DNA form, the CDR3 reads TGCGCCAGCAGCCAAGGGCAGGCGACCTACGAGCAGTACTTC. Residues: CASSQGQATYEQYF.